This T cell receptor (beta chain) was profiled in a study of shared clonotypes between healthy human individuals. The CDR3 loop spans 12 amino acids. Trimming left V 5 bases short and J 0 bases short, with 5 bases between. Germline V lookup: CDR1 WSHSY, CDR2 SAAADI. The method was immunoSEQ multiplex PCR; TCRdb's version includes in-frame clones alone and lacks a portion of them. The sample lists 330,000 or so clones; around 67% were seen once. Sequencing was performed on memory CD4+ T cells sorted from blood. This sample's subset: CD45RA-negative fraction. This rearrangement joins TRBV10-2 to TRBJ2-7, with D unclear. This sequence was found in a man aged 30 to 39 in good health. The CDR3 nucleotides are TGCGCCAGCAGTCCAACCTCCTACGAGCAGTACTTC. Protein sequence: CASSPTSYEQYF.